These 10 T cell receptor beta chains were all obtained from the same sample, sequenced in a study of cytomegalovirus exposure and HLA in healthy donors. PCR used 60 Vbeta primers and 13 Jbeta primers. TCRdb keeps only in-frame clones here, not all; method: immunoSEQ multiplex PCR. The sample shows about 190,000 clones, approximately 75% of them seen only once. The sequenced sample consisted of PBMCs. All receptors derive from a man in his thirties or forties in good health and CMV-seropositive.

The chain joins TRBV28 to TRBJ2-7; 7 nucleotides match TRBD1. The junction had 5 bases not matched to a gene; V was cut back by 6 bases and J by 0 bases. The V gene's germline CDR1 is MDHEN and CDR2 SYDVKM. The CDR3 has 14 residues. CDR3 nucleotide sequence: TGTGCCAGCAGAACCGGGACAGTCTCCTACGAGCAGTACTTC. Amino acid sequence: CASRTGTVSYEQYF.

The chain uses TRBV29-1 and TRBJ2-1; 9 nucleotides match TRBD2. Germline CDR1 reads SQVTM; CDR2 reads ANQGSEA. Trimming cost V 4 bases and J 2 bases; bases outside gene matches: 0. The CDR3 has 13 amino acids. The CDR3 loop reads CSVGGRAYNEQFF. CDR3 DNA: TGCAGCGTTGGCGGGAGGGCCTACAATGAGCAGTTCTTC.

This clone was observed once. V gene TRBV9 combines with J gene TRBJ2-2; D remains unclear. Germline-derived CDR1 and CDR2 are SGDLS and YYNGEE. V was clipped by 4 bases and J by 6 bases, with 10 bases between them. This CDR3 has 13 residues. Written as DNA, the CDR3 is TGTGCCAGCAGCCCCCCTTCGGCCGGGGAGCTGTTTTTT. Translation gives CASSPPSAGELFF.

The J gene is TRBJ2-7, the V gene TRBV5-6; TRBD2 agrees at 10 bases. Germline V gene data show CDR1 as SGHDT and CDR2 as YYEEEE. CDR3 length: 15 residues. V trimming: 2 bases; J trimming: 2 bases; junction bases outside the gene matches: 4. CDR3 sequence: CASSFTSGTPYEQYF. CDR3 sequence (DNA): TGTGCCAGCAGCTTTACTAGCGGGACTCCCTACGAGCAGTACTTC.

Here the CDR3 reads CASSIGSDPRTEAFF. DNA for the CDR3: TGTGCCAGTAGTATCGGGTCCGACCCGAGGACTGAAGCTTTCTTT. The chain employs TRBV19 and TRBJ1-1; D is ambiguous. The CDR3 has 15 amino acids. V dropped 3 bases and J dropped 5 bases, with 16 bases sitting between them. Germline V gene sequence: CDR1 LNHDA, CDR2 SQIVND (reference sequence).

This clone has a handful of counts. The chain carries TRBV7-3 and TRBJ2-1, with 7 bases that match TRBD1. The CDR3 runs to 12 residues. The germline V gene encodes CDR1 SGHTA and CDR2 FQGTGA. V trimming: 5 bases; J trimming: 13 bases; junction bases outside the gene matches: 8. CDR3 amino acids: CASSPRQGTQFF. The CDR3 nucleotides are TGTGCCAGCAGCCCACGACAGGGTACCCAGTTCTTC.

The chain couples TRBV30 to TRBJ2-5; TRBD2 agrees at 8 bases. The trim removed 4 bases at V and 5 bases at J, leaving 0 bases unmatched. Germline CDR1 reads GTSNPN; CDR2 reads SVGIG (reference sequence). CDR3 size: 11 residues. The CDR3 bases are TGTGCCTGGACTAGCGGGGAGACCCAGTACTTC. Its protein product is CAWTSGETQYF.

This chain joins TRBV7-2 and TRBJ2-7; D unclear. Trimming shortened V by 0 bases and J by 3 bases, and 6 bases separated the two germline ends. Germline values: CDR1 SGHTA, CDR2 FQGNSA. The CDR3 has 13 residues. Here the CDR3 DNA reads TGTGCCAGCAGCTTAGCGCCCGGCTACGAGCAGTACTTC. Translation: CASSLAPGYEQYF. Full variable domain (remainder filled in from reference TRBV7-2 and TRBJ2-7): GAGVSQSPSNKVTEKGKDVELRCDPISGHTALYWYRQSLGQGLEFLIYFQGNSAPDKSGLPSDRFSAERTGGSVSTLTIQRTQQEDSAVYLCASSLAPGYEQYFGPGTRLTVT.

The chain employs TRBV27 and TRBJ2-7; no clear D. The length of the CDR3 is 14 residues. V lost 3 bases, J lost 1 base, and 10 bases lay in between. Germline V lookup: CDR1 MNHEY, CDR2 SMNVEV (reference sequence). The CDR3 region is CASSFEAESYEQYF. In DNA form, the CDR3 reads TGTGCCAGCAGTTTCGAGGCGGAATCCTACGAGCAGTACTTC.

The rearrangement links TRBV4-3 to TRBJ2-1, with D possibly matching TRBD2 (6 bases). The CDR3 consists of 13 residues. Germline assignment: CDR1 LGHNA and CDR2 YSLEER. Between the trimmed V and J ends, which lost 4 bases and 9 bases, there was a span of 13 bases. In nucleotides, the CDR3 is TGCGCCAGCAGCCGGAGCCTAGCGACTGAGCAGTTCTTC. It encodes CASSRSLATEQFF.